This TCR beta chain stems from a study of human T cells and chemical hapten exposure. Across the study: The cohort included alopecia areata under or over 50% scalp, totalis and universalis.

Germline V gene lookup returns CDR1 SGHDN and CDR2 FVKESK. This CDR3 has 15 residues. V was clipped by 1 base and J by 6 bases, with 15 bases between them. TCRdb called the RACE reads again in MiXCR, with one record for every CDR3 protein. This sample has 250,000 or so distinct CDR3 sequences, with roughly 7.4% found just once. The time point was: pre-sensitization, week 0. Treatment of the sample: therapeutic diphenylcyclopropenone sensitization with weekly scalp DPC. This chain joins TRBV14 and TRBJ1-1; D not resolved. The sequenced sample was whole blood, obtained in connection with sensitization to the hapten diphenylcyclopropenone (DPC). The sequence was collected from a man aged 18 to 30 with alopecia areata. Some clones in this sample may be carry-over from other donors' samples. CDR3 residues: CASSQVMGGVSEAFF. DNA for the CDR3: TGTGCCAGCAGCCAAGTTATGGGTGGAGTGTCTGAAGCTTTCTTT.